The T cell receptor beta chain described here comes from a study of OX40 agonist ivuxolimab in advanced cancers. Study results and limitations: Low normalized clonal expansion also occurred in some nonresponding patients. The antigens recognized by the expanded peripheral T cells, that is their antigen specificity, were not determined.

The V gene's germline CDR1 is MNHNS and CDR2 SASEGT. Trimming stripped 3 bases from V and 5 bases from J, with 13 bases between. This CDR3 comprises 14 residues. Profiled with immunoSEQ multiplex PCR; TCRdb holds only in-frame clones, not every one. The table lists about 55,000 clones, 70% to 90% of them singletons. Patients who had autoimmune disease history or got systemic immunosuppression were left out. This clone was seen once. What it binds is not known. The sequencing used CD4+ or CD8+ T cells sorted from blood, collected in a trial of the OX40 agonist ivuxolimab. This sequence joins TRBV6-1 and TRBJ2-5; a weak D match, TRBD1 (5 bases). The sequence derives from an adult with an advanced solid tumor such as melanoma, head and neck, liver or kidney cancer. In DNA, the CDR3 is TGTGCCAGCAGTGATCGGACAACGAGGGAGACCCAGTACTTC. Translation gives CASSDRTTRETQYF.